This T cell receptor beta chain comes out of a study of T cell repertoires in cytomegalovirus infection. Overall study context: CMV infection plus the matching HLA type was flagged by public TCR beta signatures.

The sample holds many counts of this clonotype. Its matching antigen is unknown. Study conclusions and caveats: The response measured ex vivo was dominated by TCR beta clonotypes (HLA-C-restricted and CMV-specific). Summed frequency of shared TCR beta families picked out CMV carriers who also had the relevant HLA.

MiXCR, run by TCRdb on the reads, gives a single entry per CDR3 protein. The top ten clones hold 22% of a sample with approximately 70,000 distinct CDR3 sequences, 3.5% to 4% of them seen once. Losses at the gene ends were 5 bases for V and 5 bases for J; bases not matched to a gene: 10. The CDR3 spans 15 residues. From germline, CDR1 is SGHVS and CDR2 FQNEAQ. The source is a human donor in good health (CMV status not recorded). Some clones in this sample may be carry-over from other donors' samples. The sample taken for sequencing was PBMCs. The chain is built from TRBV7-8 and TRBJ1-1, with TRBD1 matching 8 bases. CDR3 sequence reads: CASSPIRGPGTEAFF. DNA of the CDR3: TGTGCCAGCAGCCCGATCAGGGGGCCTGGGACTGAAGCTTTCTTT.